One and the same sample provided the 18 T cell receptor beta chains below, sequenced in a study of CXCR3-negative and CXCR3-positive naive CD8 T cells. The authors prepared UMI-labeled TRB cDNA libraries by 5' RACE. Following a re-call of the 5' RACE reads, TCRdb has one entry per CDR3 protein and lacks DNA. The sample includes 55,000 to 75,000 distinct CDR3 sequences. These receptors have no identified antigens. Study outcomes and limitations: Higher TRB CDR3 hydrophobicity marked CXCR3-positive naive cells relative to CXCR3-negative naive cells.

Sequenced input: naive CXCR3+ CD8+ T cells from blood. This sample's subset: CD45RO-CCR7+CD27+CD95- naive CD8+ T cells expressing CXCR3 (TNR3+). Every receptor here comes from a human donor in good health. Some clones in this sample may be carry-over from other donors' samples.

V is TRBV6-1 and J is TRBJ2-7; TCRdb names TRBD2, which stays unverified in the absence of DNA. This CDR3 spans 18 amino acids. In germline, CDR1 is MNHNS, CDR2 SASEGT. CDR3 protein: CASSEEVTSGASSYEQYF.

This chain links TRBV12-3 or TRBV12-4 with TRBJ2-5; the TRBD2 assignment by TCRdb is unverifiable without DNA. The CDR3 loop spans 13 amino acids. The CDR3 sequence is CASSWQAGETQYF.

V usage is TRBV29-1 and J usage is TRBJ2-2; there is no DNA to check the TCRdb D call of TRBD1. The CDR3 contains 17 residues. Germline loops: CDR1 SQVTM, CDR2 ANQGSEA. Here the CDR3 reads CSVEGPRTGGSLGELFF.

The genes are TRBV6-2 or TRBV6-3 and TRBJ2-1. Germline-derived CDR1 and CDR2 are MNHEY and SVGEGT. The CDR3 totals 14 residues. This chain's CDR3 is CASSIENGDNEQFF.

The chain is built from TRBV5-6 and TRBJ1-5. This CDR3 has 13 residues. The V gene's germline CDR1 is SGHDT and CDR2 YYEEEE. CDR3 sequence reads: CASSLLGNQPQHF.

This chain joins TRBV18 and TRBJ2-3; TCRdb calls TRBD1, which cannot be checked without DNA. CDR3 size: 14 residues. Germline V gene data show CDR1 as KGHSH and CDR2 as LQKENI. This CDR3 is CASSPYGGADTQYF.

This rearrangement joins TRBV29-1 to TRBJ1-2; TCRdb reports TRBD1, a call that lacks DNA to check it against. The CDR3 runs 14 residues. Germline V gene data show CDR1 as SQVTM and CDR2 as ANQGSEA. CDR3 loop: CSVQPRTGNYGYTF.

The chain combines TRBV27 with TRBJ1-2. Germline lookup yields CDR1 MNHEY and CDR2 SMNVEV (reference sequence). The CDR3 loop spans 16 amino acids. The CDR3 loop reads CASSSSPAGGRRGYTF.

V is TRBV9 and J is TRBJ1-1; without DNA, the TCRdb call of TRBD1 cannot be checked. The length of the CDR3 is 13 residues. The V gene's germline CDR1 is SGDLS and CDR2 YYNGEE. This CDR3 reads CASSDTGGTEAFF.

The chain couples TRBV9 to TRBJ2-7; TCRdb indicates TRBD2, and absent DNA this call remains unverified. Germline CDR1 is SGDLS and CDR2 is YYNGEE. The CDR3 sequence is 15 residues long. CDR3 protein: CASSVEGSGNGEQYF.

The chain combines TRBV7-9 with TRBJ2-7; checking the TCRdb D call of TRBD2 is not possible without DNA. The CDR3 runs to 17 residues. Germline V gives CDR1 SEHNR, CDR2 FQNEAQ (reference sequence). The CDR3 here is CASSPTTGTSVSYEQYF.

The chain is built from TRBV29-1 and TRBJ2-7; TCRdb's assignment of TRBD1 cannot be checked, as there is no DNA. The CDR3 is made up of 16 amino acids. The germline V gene encodes CDR1 SQVTM and CDR2 ANQGSEA. The CDR3 loop reads CSVGDLVGTGGHEQYF.

V usage is TRBV7-9 and J usage is TRBJ2-1. The CDR3 is 14 amino acids. CDR1 is SEHNR, CDR2 FQNEAQ, per germline (reference sequence). CDR3 amino acids: CASSLAGRYNEQFF.

The chain links TRBV29-1 to TRBJ1-1. The CDR3 loop spans 11 amino acids. Germline V gene sequence: CDR1 SQVTM, CDR2 ANQGSEA. The CDR3 region is CSAYLGTEAFF.

The CDR3 region is CSVERLFASANYGYTF. The V and J genes are TRBV29-1 and TRBJ1-2. The CDR3 length is 16 residues. Germline CDR1 SQVTM, CDR2 ANQGSEA.

The chain joins TRBV6-2 or TRBV6-3 to TRBJ1-2. Per the germline V gene, CDR1 is MNHEY and CDR2 is SVGEGT. There are 11 residues in the CDR3. CDR3 sequence reads: CASGIGYGYTF.

This chain joins TRBV29-1 and TRBJ2-4; there is no DNA to check the TCRdb D call of TRBD1. CDR3 length equals 15 residues. Germline CDR1 is SQVTM and CDR2 is ANQGSEA. This CDR3 reads CSVPGGEGAKNIQYF.

This chain links TRBV7-8 with TRBJ1-1. CDR3 length: 15 residues. Germline CDR1 is SGHVS and CDR2 is FQNEAQ. The CDR3 reads CASSLTQSGNTEAFF.